This entry lists 24 T cell receptor beta chains sequenced from one sample in a study of blood T cells in healthy people across ages. Combining a sample-barcoded 5' primer with a J-beta primer mix, a second PCR ran for about 7 to 12 cycles. One entry per CDR3 protein, called by TCRdb with MiXCR from the 5' RACE reads. Seen here are 700,000 or so distinct CDR3 sequences, about a fifth observed once, and the top ten hold around a fifth. The sample taken for sequencing was blood. The receptors derive from a man aged 65 to 79 in good health.

This clonotype came up a few times. The CDR3 here is CSVGGERGANYGYTF. The CDR3 coding sequence is TGCAGCGTTGGCGGTGAGCGCGGAGCTAACTATGGCTACACCTTC. The chain carries TRBV29-1 and TRBJ1-2; D gene ambiguous. The germline V and J ends were trimmed by 4 bases and 0 bases, with 15 bases remaining between them. The CDR3 runs 15 residues. Germline-derived CDR1 and CDR2 are SQVTM and ANQGSEA.

The chain uses TRBV10-3 and TRBJ1-1, with 7 bases that match TRBD1. CDR1 and CDR2 from the germline V gene are ENHRY and SYGVKD. There are 13 residues in the CDR3. J gave up 2 bases and V 6 bases, and 3 bases lay outside the gene matches. The DNA for the CDR3 is TGTGCCATCAGAAACAGGGGAAACACTGAAGCTTTCTTT. Translating it yields CAIRNRGNTEAFF.

CDR3 sequence: CASSVGVRGETQYF. In DNA, the CDR3 is TGTGCCAGCAGCGTCGGGGTCAGAGGAGAGACCCAGTACTTC. V and J are TRBV9 and TRBJ2-5; maybe TRBD2 (5 bases). The V gene lost 2 bases and the J gene lost 4 bases, with 12 bases spanning the gap. CDR3 size: 14 residues. Germline CDR1 reads SGDLS; CDR2 reads YYNGEE.

The chain uses TRBV20-1 and TRBJ1-4; D not resolved. Trimming left V 0 bases short and J 3 bases short, with 5 bases between. The V gene's germline CDR1 is DFQATT and CDR2 SNEGSKA (reference sequence). This CDR3 is 13 amino acids long. CDR3 loop: CSARDRSNEKLFF. In nucleotides, the CDR3 is TGCAGTGCTAGAGACAGATCTAATGAAAAACTGTTTTTT.

In its sample, this clonotype was seen a few times. The rearrangement uses TRBV6-6 and TRBJ2-5; a weak D match, TRBD2 (5 bases). Germline-derived CDR1 and CDR2 are MNHNY and SVGAGI (reference sequence). The CDR3 runs to 12 residues. V was pared by 8 bases and J by 5 bases, with 12 bases between. The DNA of the CDR3 is TGTGCCAGCGGGCTTAGCGTGGAGACCCAGTACTTC. Amino acids: CASGLSVETQYF.

This chain connects TRBV6-1 to TRBJ1-1; D unclear. CDR3 size: 14 residues. Germline assignment: CDR1 MNHNS and CDR2 SASEGT. V lost 2 bases, J lost 2 bases, and 9 bases lay in between. CDR3 loop: CASSERMGNTEAFF. The CDR3 DNA is TGTGCCAGCAGTGAAAGGATGGGTAACACTGAAGCTTTCTTT.

This chain connects TRBV7-9 to TRBJ2-2; TRBD2 aligns across 7 bases. The CDR3 loop spans 17 amino acids. Germline trimming cut 4 bases from V and 6 bases from J; bases unmatched to any gene: 14. Germline CDR1 reads SEHNR; CDR2 reads FQNEAQ (reference sequence). The CDR3 reads CASSSPSGGVVAGELFF. In nucleotides, the CDR3 is TGTGCCAGCAGCTCCCCCTCGGGGGGAGTGGTCGCCGGGGAGCTGTTTTTT.

The V call is TRBV6-5, the J call TRBJ1-1; TRBD1 might be the D (5 bases). Germline V CDR1 and CDR2: MNHEY, SVGAGI. V shed 4 bases and J shed 7 bases, with 19 bases lying between them. The CDR3 runs to 15 residues. The CDR3 bases are TGTGCCAGCAGTTCGACCGGGGCCGGTGGGGGTGAAGCTTTCTTT. It translates to CASSSTGAGGGEAFF.

This clonotype has at least ten counts. The chain has TRBV12-3 or TRBV12-4 and TRBJ1-6; 8 positions agree with TRBD1. Trimming at V came to 5 bases and at J to 6 bases, leaving 6 bases not matched to a gene. The CDR3 runs 15 residues. As DNA, the CDR3 is TGTGCCAGCAGTGCCAGGACAGGGAGTAATTCACCCCTCCACTTT. It yields the protein CASSARTGSNSPLHF.

To note about this clonotype: A read error may account for a junction end that differs from germline. CDR3 residues: CASSFSGANYGHTF. The DNA of the CDR3 is TGTGCCAGCAGCTTTTCGGGGGCGAACTATGGCCACACCTTC. The gene calls are TRBV7-9 and TRBJ1-2; D may be TRBD1 (6 bases). The V gene's germline CDR1 is SEHNR and CDR2 FQNEAQ (reference sequence). This CDR3 contains 14 residues. The full variable domain, with the rest looked up from reference TRBV7-9 and TRBJ1-2, is DTGVSQNPRHKITKRGQNVTFRCDPISEHNRLYWYRQTLGQGPEFLTYFQNEAQLEKSRLLSDRFSAERPKGSFSTLEIQRTEQGDSAMYLCASSFSGANYGHTFGSGTRLTVV.

Points on this clonotype: One end of the junction does not line up with germline, which may come from a read error. This chain connects TRBV12-5 to TRBJ2-4; 10 nucleotides match TRBD2. Germline V gene lookup returns CDR1 LGHNT and CDR2 FRNRAP. CDR3 length equals 18 residues. The CDR3 region is CASGLTTSGTIAKNIQYF. The CDR3 region has the DNA TGTGCCAGTGGTTTGACCACTAGCGGGACTATAGCCAAAAACATTCAGTACTTC.

The chain couples TRBV20-1 to TRBJ2-7, with 10 positions matching TRBD2. CDR1 is DFQATT and CDR2 is SNEGSKA in the germline V gene (reference sequence). The CDR3 is made up of 15 amino acids. V shed 2 bases, J shed 0 bases, and the junction held 4 bases outside the gene matches. The CDR3 reads CSARTSGVSSYEQYF. The CDR3 region has the DNA TGCAGTGCTAGAACTAGCGGGGTTAGCTCCTACGAGCAGTACTTC.

This clonotype showed up just a few times. This chain connects TRBV10-3 to TRBJ2-5; 7 bases agree with TRBD2. CDR1 is ENHRY, CDR2 SYGVKD, per germline. V lost 3 bases to trimming and J lost 3 bases; unmatched junction nucleotides: 7. The CDR3 is made up of 15 amino acids. CDR3 sequence reads: CAISDPGGSKETQYF. For the CDR3, the DNA is TGTGCCATCAGTGATCCGGGAGGTTCCAAAGAGACCCAGTACTTC.

Regarding this clonotype: The junction and the germline gene differ at one end; a read error may be behind it. The V gene is TRBV29-1, the J gene TRBJ2-1; TRBD2 matches at 9 bases. The length of the CDR3 is 14 residues. The V gene's germline CDR1 is SQVTM and CDR2 ANQGSEA. CDR3 sequence (DNA): TGCAGCGTATGGACTAGCGAGTCTAATAATGGGCAGTTCTTC. Its translation: CSVWTSESNNGQFF.

The gene calls are TRBV3-1 and TRBJ1-1; no reliable D call. Trimming took off 1 base at V and 5 bases at J, with 11 bases between the two ends. The germline V gene has CDR1 LGHDT and CDR2 YNNKEL (reference sequence). This CDR3 region has 14 residues. This CDR3 is CASSQVPGRTEAFF. As DNA, the CDR3 is TGTGCCAGCAGCCAAGTGCCGGGTCGGACTGAAGCTTTCTTT.

The V call is TRBV29-1, the J call TRBJ2-7; D gene uncertain. The germline V and J ends were trimmed by 7 bases and 5 bases, with 15 bases remaining between them. CDR1 is SQVTM and CDR2 is ANQGSEA in the germline V gene. The CDR3 contains 12 residues. This CDR3 reads CSAQSLKNEQYF. The CDR3 nucleotides are TGCAGCGCCCAGTCTCTTAAGAACGAGCAGTACTTC.

The chain couples TRBV7-9 to TRBJ2-1; 11 nucleotides agree with TRBD2. Trimming at V came to 5 bases and at J to 4 bases, leaving 4 bases not matched to a gene. CDR1 is SEHNR and CDR2 is FQNEAQ in the germline V gene (reference sequence). The CDR3 sequence is 15 residues long. The CDR3 loop reads CASSAGLADYNEQFF. CDR3 nucleotides: TGTGCCAGCAGCGCGGGACTAGCGGATTACAATGAGCAGTTCTTC.

This clonotype came up a few times. A read error may explain this, as a much larger clone is one base away. This chain links TRBV9 with TRBJ2-1; either TRBD1 or TRBD2 may fit D (7 bases each). The CDR3 runs to 16 residues. The V gene's germline CDR1 is SGDLS and CDR2 YYNGEE. In DNA form, the CDR3 reads TGTGCCAGCAGCGTAAGAAGAGCGGGACAGAACAATGAGCAGTCCTTC. Encoded protein: CASSVRRAGQNNEQSF.

The chain employs TRBV12-3 or TRBV12-4 and TRBJ2-5; TRBD2 might be the D (5 bases). The assigned J gene may be wrong: the sequence end matches TRBJ2-1 better. The CDR3 is 15 amino acids. The CDR3 region is CASSFVANEGGEQFF. The CDR3 region has the DNA TGTGCCAGCAGTTTTGTAGCGAACGAGGGTGGTGAGCAGTTCTTC.

This clonotype turned up a few times. The rearrangement links TRBV2 to TRBJ2-3; D not certain. Trimming left V 1 base short and J 8 bases short, with 10 bases between. This CDR3 is 13 amino acids long. From germline, CDR1 is SNHLY and CDR2 FYNNEI. Here the CDR3 reads CASSEGMRGTQYF. CDR3 sequence (DNA): TGTGCCAGCAGTGAAGGGATGCGTGGTACGCAGTATTTT.

In this sample, this clonotype turned up a few times. The chain combines TRBV3-1 with TRBJ2-5; D possibly corresponds to TRBD2 (6 bases). V shed 5 bases and J shed 2 bases, with 15 bases lying between them. The germline gives CDR1 LGHDT, CDR2 YNNKEL (reference sequence). This CDR3 has 15 amino acids. DNA for the CDR3: TGTGCCAGCAGCGGAGGGTGGCTCCGTCAAGAGACCCAGTACTTC. It is translated as CASSGGWLRQETQYF.

Of note for this clonotype: This may arise from a read error, as a much more abundant clone is one base away. The V call is TRBV12-3 or TRBV12-4, the J call TRBJ1-6; 8 bases align to TRBD1. Losses at the gene ends were 11 bases for V and 7 bases for J; bases not matched to a gene: 7. The CDR3 length is 13 residues. CDR3 in DNA: TGTGCCCCGTCTCAGGGGGCGAATTCACCCCTCCACTTT. This encodes CAPSQGANSPLHF.

This sequence joins TRBV27 and TRBJ2-5; D is perhaps TRBD1 (6 bases). The end of the DNA fits TRBJ2-1 better, so the J call may be wrong. From germline, CDR1 is MNHEY and CDR2 SMNVEV (reference sequence). The CDR3 spans 15 residues. CDR3 loop: CASSPGTREMGEQFF. The CDR3 coding sequence is TGTGCCAGCAGTCCCGGGACAAGGGAAATGGGTGAGCAGTTCTTC.

This clonotype was detected only a few times. This chain connects TRBV20-1 to TRBJ1-4; D is unclear. In germline, CDR1 is DFQATT, CDR2 SNEGSKA (reference sequence). The CDR3 loop spans 12 amino acids. Between the trimmed V and J ends, which lost 7 bases and 8 bases, there was a span of 14 bases. Here the CDR3 reads CSVAGVREKLFF. CDR3 sequence (DNA): TGCAGTGTAGCAGGCGTCCGGGAAAAACTGTTTTTT.